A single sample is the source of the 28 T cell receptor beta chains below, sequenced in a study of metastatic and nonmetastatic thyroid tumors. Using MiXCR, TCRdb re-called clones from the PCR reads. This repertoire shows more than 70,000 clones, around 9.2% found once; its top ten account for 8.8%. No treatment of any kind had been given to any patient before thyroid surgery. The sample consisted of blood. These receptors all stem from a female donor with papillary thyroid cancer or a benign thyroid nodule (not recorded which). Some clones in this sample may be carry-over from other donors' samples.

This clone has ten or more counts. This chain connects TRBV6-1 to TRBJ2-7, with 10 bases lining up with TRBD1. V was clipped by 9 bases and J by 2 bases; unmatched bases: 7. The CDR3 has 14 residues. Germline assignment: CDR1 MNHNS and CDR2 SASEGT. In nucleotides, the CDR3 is TGTGCCAGTTCCCCGACAGGGGGCCCCTACGAGCAGTACTTC. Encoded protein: CASSPTGGPYEQYF.

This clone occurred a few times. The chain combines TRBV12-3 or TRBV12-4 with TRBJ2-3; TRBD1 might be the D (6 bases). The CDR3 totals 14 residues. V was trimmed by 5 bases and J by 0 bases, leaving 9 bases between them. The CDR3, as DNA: TGTGCCAGCAGTCGGACAGCAAGCACAGATACGCAGTATTTT. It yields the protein CASSRTASTDTQYF.

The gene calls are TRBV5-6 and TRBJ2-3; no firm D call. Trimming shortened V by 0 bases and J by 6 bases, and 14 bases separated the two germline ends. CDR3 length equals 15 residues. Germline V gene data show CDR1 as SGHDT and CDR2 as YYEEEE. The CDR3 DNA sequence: TGTGCCAGCAGCTTGGGAAGGGTAACAGCGGATACGCAGTATTTT. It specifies CASSLGRVTADTQYF.

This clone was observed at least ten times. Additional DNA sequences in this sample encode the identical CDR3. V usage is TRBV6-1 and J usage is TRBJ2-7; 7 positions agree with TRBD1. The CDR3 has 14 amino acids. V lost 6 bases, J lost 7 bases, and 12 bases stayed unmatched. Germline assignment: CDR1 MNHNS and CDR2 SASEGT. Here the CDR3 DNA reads TGTGCCAGCAGAAGGGGACAGCAGAGTTATGAGCAGTACTTC. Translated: CASRRGQQSYEQYF.

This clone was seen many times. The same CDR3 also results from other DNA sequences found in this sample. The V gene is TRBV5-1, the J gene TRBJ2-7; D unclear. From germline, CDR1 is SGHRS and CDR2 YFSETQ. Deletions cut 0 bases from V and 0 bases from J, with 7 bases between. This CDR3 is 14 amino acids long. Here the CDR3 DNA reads TGCGCCAGCAGCTTGGGCGGAAGCTCCTACGAGCAGTACTTC. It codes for CASSLGGSSYEQYF.

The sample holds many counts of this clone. The chain's CDR3 is CASSEETGVSNEQFF. The DNA for the CDR3 is TGTGCCAGCAGTGAGGAGACAGGGGTTAGCAATGAGCAGTTCTTC. The chain employs TRBV2 and TRBJ2-1; 8 nucleotides line up with TRBD1. Trimming cost V 3 bases and J 6 bases; bases outside gene matches: 7. CDR1 SNHLY and CDR2 FYNNEI come from the germline V gene. The CDR3 totals 15 residues.

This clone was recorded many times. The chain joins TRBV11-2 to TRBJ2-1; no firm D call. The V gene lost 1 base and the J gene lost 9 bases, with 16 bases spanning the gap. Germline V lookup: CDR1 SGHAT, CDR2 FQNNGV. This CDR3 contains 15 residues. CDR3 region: CASSLVVVQIGEQFF. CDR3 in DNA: TGTGCCAGCAGCTTAGTGGTAGTACAGATTGGTGAGCAGTTCTTC.

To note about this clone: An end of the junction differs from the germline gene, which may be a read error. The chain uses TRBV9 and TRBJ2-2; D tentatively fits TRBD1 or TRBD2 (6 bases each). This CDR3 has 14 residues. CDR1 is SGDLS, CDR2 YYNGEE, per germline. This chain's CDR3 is CASTWGAKDGELFF. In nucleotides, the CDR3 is TGTGCCAGCACCTGGGGGGCCAAAGACGGGGAGTTGTTTTTT.

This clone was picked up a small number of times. DNA of the CDR3: TGTGCCAGCAGTGAATACGACAGGCTCACTGAAGCTTTCTTT. As protein: CASSEYDRLTEAFF. This chain uses TRBV6-1 with TRBJ1-1; the D gene is possibly TRBD1 (6 bases). V lost 2 bases, J lost 4 bases, and 11 bases lay in between. The CDR3 has 14 residues. CDR1 and CDR2 from the germline V gene are MNHNS and SASEGT.

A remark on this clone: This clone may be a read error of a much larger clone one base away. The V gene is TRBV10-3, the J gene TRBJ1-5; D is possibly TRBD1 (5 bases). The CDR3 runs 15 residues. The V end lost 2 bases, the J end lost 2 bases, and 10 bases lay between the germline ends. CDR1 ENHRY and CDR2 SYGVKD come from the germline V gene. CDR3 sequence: CAISEEGDGNQPQHF. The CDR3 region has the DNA TGTGCCATCAGTGAGGAAGGGGACGGCAATCAGCCCCAGCATTTT.

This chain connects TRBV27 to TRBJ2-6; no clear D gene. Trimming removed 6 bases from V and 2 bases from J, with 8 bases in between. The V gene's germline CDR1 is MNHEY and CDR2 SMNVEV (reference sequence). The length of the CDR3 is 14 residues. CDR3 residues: CASSPQPGANVLTF. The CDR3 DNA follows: TGTGCCAGCAGCCCCCAACCTGGGGCCAACGTCCTGACTTTC.

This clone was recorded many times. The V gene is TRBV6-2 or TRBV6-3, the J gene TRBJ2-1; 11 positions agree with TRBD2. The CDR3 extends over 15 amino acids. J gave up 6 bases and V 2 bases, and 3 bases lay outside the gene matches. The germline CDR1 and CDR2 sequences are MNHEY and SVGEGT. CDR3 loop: CASSYGSGGVNEQFF. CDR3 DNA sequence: TGTGCCAGCAGTTACGGTAGCGGGGGGGTCAATGAGCAGTTCTTC.

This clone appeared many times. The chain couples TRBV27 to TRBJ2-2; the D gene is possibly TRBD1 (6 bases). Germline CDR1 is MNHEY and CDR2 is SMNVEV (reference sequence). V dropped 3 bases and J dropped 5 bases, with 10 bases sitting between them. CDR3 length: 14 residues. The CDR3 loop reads CASSLAGETGELFF. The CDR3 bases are TGTGCCAGCAGTTTGGCAGGGGAGACCGGGGAGCTGTTTTTT.

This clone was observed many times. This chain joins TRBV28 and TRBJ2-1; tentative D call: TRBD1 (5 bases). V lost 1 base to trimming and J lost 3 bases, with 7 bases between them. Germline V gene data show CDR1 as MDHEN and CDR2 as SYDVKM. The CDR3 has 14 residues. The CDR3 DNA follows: TGTGCCAGCAGTTTATCACAGGACTACAATGAGCAGTTCTTC. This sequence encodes CASSLSQDYNEQFF.

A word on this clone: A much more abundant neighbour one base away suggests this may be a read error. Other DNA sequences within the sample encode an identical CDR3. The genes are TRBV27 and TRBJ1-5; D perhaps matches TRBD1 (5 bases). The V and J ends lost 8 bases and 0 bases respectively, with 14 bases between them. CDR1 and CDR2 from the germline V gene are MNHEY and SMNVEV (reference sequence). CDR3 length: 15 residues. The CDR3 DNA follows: TGTGCCAGCGCCGGGACGGGGAATAGCAATCAGCCCCAGCATTTT. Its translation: CASAGTGNSNQPQHF.

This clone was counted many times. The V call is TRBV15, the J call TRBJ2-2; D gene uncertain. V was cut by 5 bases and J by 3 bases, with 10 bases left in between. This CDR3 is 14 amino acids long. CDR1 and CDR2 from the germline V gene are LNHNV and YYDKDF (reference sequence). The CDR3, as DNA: TGTGCCACCAGCGCGGCGATGGACACCGGGGAGCTGTTTTTT. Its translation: CATSAAMDTGELFF.

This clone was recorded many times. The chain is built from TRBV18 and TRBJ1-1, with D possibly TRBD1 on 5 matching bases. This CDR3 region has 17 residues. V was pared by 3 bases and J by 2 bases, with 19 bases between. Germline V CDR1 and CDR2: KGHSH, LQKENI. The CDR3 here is CASSPRRGGDSNTEAFF. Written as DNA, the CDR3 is TGTGCCAGCTCACCCCGCCGAGGCGGGGACTCAAACACTGAAGCTTTCTTT.

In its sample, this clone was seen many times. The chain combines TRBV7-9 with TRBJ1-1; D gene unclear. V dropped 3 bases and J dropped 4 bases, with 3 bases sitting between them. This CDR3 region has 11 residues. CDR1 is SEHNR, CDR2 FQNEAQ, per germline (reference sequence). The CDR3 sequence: CASSLGTEAFF. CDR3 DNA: TGTGCCAGCAGCTTGGGCACTGAAGCTTTCTTT.

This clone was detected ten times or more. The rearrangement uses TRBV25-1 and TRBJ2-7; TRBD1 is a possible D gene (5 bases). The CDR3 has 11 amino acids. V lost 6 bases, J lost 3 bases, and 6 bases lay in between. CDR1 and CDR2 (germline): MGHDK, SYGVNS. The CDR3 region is CASRGLYEQYF. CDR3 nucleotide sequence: TGTGCCAGCAGGGGGCTCTACGAGCAGTACTTC.

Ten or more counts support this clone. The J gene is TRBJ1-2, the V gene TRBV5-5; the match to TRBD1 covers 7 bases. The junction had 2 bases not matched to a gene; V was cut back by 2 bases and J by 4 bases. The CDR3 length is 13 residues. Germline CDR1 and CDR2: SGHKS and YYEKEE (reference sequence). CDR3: CASSFGDSYGYTF. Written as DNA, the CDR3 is TGTGCCAGCAGCTTCGGGGACAGCTATGGCTACACCTTC.

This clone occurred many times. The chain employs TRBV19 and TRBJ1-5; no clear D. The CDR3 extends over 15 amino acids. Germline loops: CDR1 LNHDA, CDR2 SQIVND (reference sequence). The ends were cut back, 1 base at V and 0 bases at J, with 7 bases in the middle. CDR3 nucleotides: TGTGCCAGTAGTATAGGACTTTATAGCAATCAGCCCCAGCATTTT. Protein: CASSIGLYSNQPQHF.

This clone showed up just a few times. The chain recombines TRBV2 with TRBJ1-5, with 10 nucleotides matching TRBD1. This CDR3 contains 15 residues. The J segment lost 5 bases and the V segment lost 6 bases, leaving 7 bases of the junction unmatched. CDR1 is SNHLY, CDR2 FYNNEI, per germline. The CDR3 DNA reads TGTGCCAGCAGCCGGGACAGGGGAGGTCATCAGCCCCAGCATTTT. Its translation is CASSRDRGGHQPQHF.

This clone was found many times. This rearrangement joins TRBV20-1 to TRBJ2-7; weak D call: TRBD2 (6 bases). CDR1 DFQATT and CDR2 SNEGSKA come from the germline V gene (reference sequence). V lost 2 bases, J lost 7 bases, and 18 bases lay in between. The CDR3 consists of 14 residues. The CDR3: CSARSRDFSREQYF. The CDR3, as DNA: TGCAGTGCTAGATCCCGGGACTTCAGTCGTGAGCAGTACTTC.

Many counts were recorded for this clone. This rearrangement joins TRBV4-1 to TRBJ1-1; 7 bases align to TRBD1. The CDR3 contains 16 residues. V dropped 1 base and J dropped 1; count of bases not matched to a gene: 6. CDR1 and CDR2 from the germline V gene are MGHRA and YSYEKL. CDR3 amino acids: CASSQVGTAKNTEAFF. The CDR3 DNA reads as TGCGCCAGCAGCCAAGTGGGGACAGCGAAGAACACTGAAGCTTTCTTT.

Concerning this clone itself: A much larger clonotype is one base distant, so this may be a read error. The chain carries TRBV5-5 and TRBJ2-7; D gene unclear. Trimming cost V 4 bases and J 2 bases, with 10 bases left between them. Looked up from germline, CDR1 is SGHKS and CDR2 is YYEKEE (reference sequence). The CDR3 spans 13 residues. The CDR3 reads CASSPGVAYEQYF. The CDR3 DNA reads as TGTGCCAGCAGCCCCGGCGTAGCCTACGAGCAGTACTTC. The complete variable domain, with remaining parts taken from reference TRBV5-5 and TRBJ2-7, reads DAGVTQSPTHLIKTRGQQVTLRCSPISGHKSVSWYQQVLGQGPQFIFQYYEKEERGRGNFPDRFSARQFPNYSSELNVNALLLGDSALYLCASSPGVAYEQYFGPGTRLTVT.

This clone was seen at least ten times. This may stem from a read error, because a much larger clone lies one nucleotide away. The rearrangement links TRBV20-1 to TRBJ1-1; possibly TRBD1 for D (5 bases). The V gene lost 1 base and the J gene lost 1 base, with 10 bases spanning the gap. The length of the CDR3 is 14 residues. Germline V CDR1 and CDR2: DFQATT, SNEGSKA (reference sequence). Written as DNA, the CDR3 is TGCAGTGCTAGAGTCAGGGATTCGAACACTGAAGCTTTCTTT. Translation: CSARVRDSNTEAFF.

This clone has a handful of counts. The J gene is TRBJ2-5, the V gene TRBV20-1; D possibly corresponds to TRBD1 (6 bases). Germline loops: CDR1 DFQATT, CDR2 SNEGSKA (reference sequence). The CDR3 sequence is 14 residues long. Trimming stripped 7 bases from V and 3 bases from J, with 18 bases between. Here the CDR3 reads CSVQGWAVEETQYF. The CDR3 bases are TGCAGTGTTCAGGGGTGGGCCGTAGAAGAGACCCAGTACTTC.

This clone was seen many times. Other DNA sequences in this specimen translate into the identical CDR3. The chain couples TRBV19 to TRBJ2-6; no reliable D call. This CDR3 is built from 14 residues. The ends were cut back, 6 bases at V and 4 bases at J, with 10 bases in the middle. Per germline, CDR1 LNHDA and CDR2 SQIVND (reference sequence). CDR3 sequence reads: CASRTLDGANVLTF. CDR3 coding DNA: TGTGCCAGTAGAACCTTAGACGGGGCCAACGTCCTGACTTTC.